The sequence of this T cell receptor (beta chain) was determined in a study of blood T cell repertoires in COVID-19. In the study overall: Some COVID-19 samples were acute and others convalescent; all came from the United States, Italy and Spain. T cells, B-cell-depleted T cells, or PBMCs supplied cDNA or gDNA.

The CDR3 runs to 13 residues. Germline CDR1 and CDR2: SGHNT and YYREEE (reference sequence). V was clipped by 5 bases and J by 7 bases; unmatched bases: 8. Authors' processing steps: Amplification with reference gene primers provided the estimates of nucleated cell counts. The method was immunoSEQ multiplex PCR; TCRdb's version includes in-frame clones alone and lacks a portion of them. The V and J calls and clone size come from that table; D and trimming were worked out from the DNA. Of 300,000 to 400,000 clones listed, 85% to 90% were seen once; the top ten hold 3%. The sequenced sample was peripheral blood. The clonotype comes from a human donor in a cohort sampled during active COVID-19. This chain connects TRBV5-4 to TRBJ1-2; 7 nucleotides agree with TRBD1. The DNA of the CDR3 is TGTGCCAGCAGTTCCGGGACAGCTCTTGGCTACACCTTC. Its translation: CASSSGTALGYTF.